This TCR delta chain was observed in a study of gamma-delta T cells after stem cell transplantation. From germline, CDR1 is GEAIGNYY and CDR2 EKD. CDR3 length: 20 amino acids. TCRdb applied CATT to the RT-PCR reads for clone calling. This repertoire shows almost 850 delta-chain clones, about 1.5% found once; its top ten account for 77%. Of note for this clone: This DNA translates differently at residue 18 from the TCRdb protein, which is that of a much larger clone; a read error is likely, and the protein shown is the DNA's own translation.

This TCR derives from a human donor. It is not recorded whose cells these are; they may come from a transplant donor. The chain links TRDV2 to TRDJ1; 13 bases are shared with TRDD3. The sequencing sample was made of gamma-delta T cells. The CDR3 DNA reads as TGTGCCTGTGACGCCGTACTGGGGGATACGCAAAATCACCACACCGATAAATTCATCTTT. Translated: CACDAVLGDTQNHHTDKFIF.